Listed below are T cell receptor beta chains from one sample, sequenced in a study of cytomegalovirus exposure and HLA in healthy donors. The data were produced by immunoSEQ multiplex PCR, yet TCRdb's version contains in-frame clones alone and is incomplete. The top ten hold 3.8% of the sample, which has around 170,000 clones, over 70% seen once. The sample comprised PBMCs. The receptors shown here come from a man aged 50 to 59 in good health and CMV-seronegative. Both conserved end residues are part of each CDR3. Fields, in order: clone size, D gene, J gene, CDR3 length, V gene, CDR3 DNA, CDR3 protein. The D gene is left open where the match is weak. Clone size, where shown, is once, few, many, or a class for clones that have expanded.

size: .
D: .
J: TRBJ2-6
length: 16
V: TRBV7-2
DNA: TGTGCCAGCAGCATGACACGAAGCTCTGGGGCCAACGTCCTGACTTTC
CDR3: CASSMTRSSGANVLTF

size: once
D: .
J: TRBJ2-3
length: 15
V: TRBV6-5
DNA: TGTGCCAGCAGTCCACGAGGGGGAGCGCTGGATACGCAGTATTTT
CDR3: CASSPRGGALDTQYF

size: .
D: .
J: TRBJ2-3
length: 16
V: TRBV4-3
DNA: TGCGCCAGCAGCCAAGACGTAAGGACTAGCACAGATACGCAGTATTTT
CDR3: CASSQDVRTSTDTQYF

size: .
D: TRBD1
J: TRBJ1-1
length: 16
V: TRBV2
DNA: TGTGCCAGCAGCCGAGACCTGACAGGGGGTTACACTGAAGCTTTCTTT
CDR3: CASSRDLTGGYTEAFF

size: .
D: TRBD2
J: TRBJ2-2
length: 14
V: TRBV11-2
DNA: TGTGCCAGCAGCTTAGGCGGGGGGCCCAGGGAGCTGTTTTTT
CDR3: CASSLGGGPRELFF

size: .
D: .
J: TRBJ1-6
length: 13
V: TRBV6-5
DNA: TGTGCCAGCAGTTACGTCGGGAATTCACCCCTCCACTTT
CDR3: CASSYVGNSPLHF

size: .
D: TRBD1
J: TRBJ1-5
length: 13
V: TRBV10-3
DNA: TGTGCCATCTCAGGACAGGGATATCAGCCCCAGCATTTT
CDR3: CAISGQGYQPQHF

size: .
D: .
J: TRBJ2-7
length: 13
V: TRBV6-5
DNA: TGTGCCAGCAGGCGCGCGGACAGTTACGAGCAGTACTTC
CDR3: CASRRADSYEQYF

size: .
D: .
J: TRBJ2-1
length: 11
V: TRBV2
DNA: TGTGCCAGCAGTGAAAGGGGTGAGCAGTTCTTC
CDR3: CASSERGEQFF

size: .
D: TRBD1
J: TRBJ1-5
length: 13
V: TRBV6-5
DNA: TGTGCCAGCTCCGGGGGGACAGGTCAGCCCCAGCATTTT
CDR3: CASSGGTGQPQHF

size: .
D: TRBD1
J: TRBJ1-4
length: 15
V: TRBV7-9
DNA: TGTGCCAGCAGCTTAGATGGGACAGGGGTCAAAAAACTGTTTTTT
CDR3: CASSLDGTGVKKLFF

size: .
D: .
J: TRBJ1-1
length: 15
V: TRBV6-1
DNA: TGTGCCAGCAGCACCGGGATCGGACCGAACACTGAAGCTTTCTTT
CDR3: CASSTGIGPNTEAFF

size: .
D: TRBD2
J: TRBJ2-1
length: 17
V: TRBV11-2
DNA: TGTGCCAGCAGCTTAGTTGGGACTAGCGGGAATAGCAATGAGCAGTTCTTC
CDR3: CASSLVGTSGNSNEQFF

size: once
D: TRBD1
J: TRBJ1-1
length: 12
V: TRBV2
DNA: TGTGCCAGCAGTTTTACAGGGGTTGAAGTTTTCTTT
CDR3: CASSFTGVEVFF

size: .
D: .
J: TRBJ2-3
length: 15
V: TRBV4-3
DNA: TGCGCCAGCAGCCCCGGTTGGGGCGTGGCAGATACGCAGTATTTT
CDR3: CASSPGWGVADTQYF

size: .
D: TRBD1
J: TRBJ1-2
length: 15
V: TRBV5-1
DNA: TGCGCCAGCAGCTTGGGACAGGGATTTGGCTATGGCTACACCTTC
CDR3: CASSLGQGFGYGYTF

size: .
D: .
J: TRBJ2-7
length: 13
V: TRBV29-1
DNA: TGCAGCGTTGGTGGTTCGGCGGGATACGAGCAGTACTTC
CDR3: CSVGGSAGYEQYF

size: .
D: .
J: TRBJ2-1
length: 14
V: TRBV7-9
DNA: TGTTCCAGCAGCTTAGTGGGCAGGCCAGATGAGCAGTTCTTC
CDR3: CSSSLVGRPDEQFF

size: .
D: TRBD1
J: TRBJ1-2
length: 15
V: TRBV19
DNA: TGTGCCAGTAGTGACCGGGACAGGGGGGACTATGGCTACACCTTC
CDR3: CASSDRDRGDYGYTF

size: .
D: TRBD1
J: TRBJ1-4
length: 14
V: TRBV5-1
DNA: TGCGCCAGCAGCTTACAGGGGGCAGAGGAAAAACTGTTTTTT
CDR3: CASSLQGAEEKLFF

size: .
D: .
J: TRBJ2-1
length: 15
V: TRBV18
DNA: TGTGCCAGCTCACCACCCCTCCGGCGGATCAATGAGCAGTTCTTC
CDR3: CASSPPLRRINEQFF

size: .
D: TRBD1
J: TRBJ1-4
length: 14
V: TRBV4-3
DNA: TGCGCCAGCAGCCAAGGGACAGGGGTTGAAAAACTGTTTTTT
CDR3: CASSQGTGVEKLFF

size: .
D: TRBD1
J: TRBJ2-2
length: 16
V: TRBV5-4
DNA: TGTGCCAGCAGCCGCCCGGGACAGGGGGGCACCGGGGAGCTGTTTTTT
CDR3: CASSRPGQGGTGELFF

size: few
D: TRBD2
J: TRBJ2-7
length: 16
V: TRBV18
DNA: TGTGCCAGCTCACAACTAGCGGGGGGTCGCTCCTACGAGCAGTACTTC
CDR3: CASSQLAGGRSYEQYF

size: .
D: .
J: TRBJ1-3
length: 15
V: TRBV25-1
DNA: TGTGCCAGCAGTGCACGGTCCATGACTGGAAACACCATATATTTT
CDR3: CASSARSMTGNTIYF

size: .
D: .
J: TRBJ1-5
length: 16
V: TRBV7-2
DNA: TGTGCCAGCAGCTTAGGAGGGACAAACTCTCATCAGCCCCAGCATTTT
CDR3: CASSLGGTNSHQPQHF